The clone carrying this T cell receptor (beta chain) was seen only a few times. Its antigen is not identified. No treatment had been given to any patient before thyroid surgery. Trimming removed 2 bases at V and 4 bases at J, with 17 bases between. This CDR3 spans 16 amino acids. Germline CDR1 is MNHNY and CDR2 is SVGAGI (reference sequence). The record originates from a study of metastatic and nonmetastatic thyroid tumors. Study-level information: Repertoires from blood and tumor or nodule tissue of malignant and benign thyroid patients were compared.

General study findings and limits: It was reported that TCR beta diversity was significantly higher in malignant thyroid tumors than benign nodules, in blood and tumor.

Per the original methods: Clinicopathological groups supplied CDR3 differences that were used to build a distant-metastasis classifier for papillary thyroid cancer. TCRdb re-processed the PCR reads through MiXCR. The V and J calls were not made by the authors but by TCRdb's processing. The table includes tens of thousands of clones, 15% to 20% detected once. Sequenced: blood. The sequence came from a male donor with papillary thyroid cancer or a benign thyroid nodule (not recorded which). Some clones in this sample may be carry-over from other donors' samples. J is TRBJ1-2 and V is TRBV6-6; D is perhaps TRBD1 (5 bases). The CDR3 reads CASSYVLTWGGYGYTF. Written as DNA, the CDR3 is TGTGCCAGCAGTTACGTTCTGACATGGGGCGGCTATGGCTACACCTTC.